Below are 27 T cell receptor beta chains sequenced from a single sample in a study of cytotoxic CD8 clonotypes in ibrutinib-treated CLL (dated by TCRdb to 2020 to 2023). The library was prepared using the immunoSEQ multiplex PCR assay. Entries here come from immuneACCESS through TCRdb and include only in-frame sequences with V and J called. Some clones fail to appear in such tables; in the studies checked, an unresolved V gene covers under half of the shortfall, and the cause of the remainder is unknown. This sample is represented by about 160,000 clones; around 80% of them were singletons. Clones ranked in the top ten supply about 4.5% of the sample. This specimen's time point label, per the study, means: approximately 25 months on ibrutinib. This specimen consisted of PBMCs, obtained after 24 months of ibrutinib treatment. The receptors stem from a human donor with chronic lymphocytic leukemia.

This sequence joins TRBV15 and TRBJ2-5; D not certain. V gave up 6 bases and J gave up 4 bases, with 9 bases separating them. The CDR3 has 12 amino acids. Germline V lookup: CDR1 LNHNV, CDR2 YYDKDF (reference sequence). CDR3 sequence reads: CATSGVGETQYF. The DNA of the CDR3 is TGTGCCACCAGTGGTGTGGGAGAGACCCAGTACTTC.

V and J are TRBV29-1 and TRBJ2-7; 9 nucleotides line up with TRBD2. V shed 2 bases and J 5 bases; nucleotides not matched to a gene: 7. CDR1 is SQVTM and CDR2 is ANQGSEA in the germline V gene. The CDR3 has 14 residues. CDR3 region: CSVETREGPNEQYF. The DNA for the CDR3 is TGCAGCGTTGAAACGCGGGAGGGCCCCAACGAGCAGTACTTC.

The CDR3 bases are TGTGCCAGCAGCTTATTTTCCGGAGAGACCCAGTACTTC. Its translation is CASSLFSGETQYF. V gene TRBV7-3 combines with J gene TRBJ2-5, with D unresolved. V was trimmed by 2 bases and J by 4 bases, leaving 8 bases between them. The CDR3 loop spans 13 amino acids. Germline-derived CDR1 and CDR2 are SGHTA and FQGTGA.

CDR3 sequence: CASSATTGAYEQYF. The CDR3, as DNA: TGTGCCAGCAGTGCTACGACGGGAGCCTACGAGCAGTACTTC. The V call is TRBV27, the J call TRBJ2-7; a weak D match, TRBD2 (6 bases). Germline V gene lookup returns CDR1 MNHEY and CDR2 SMNVEV (reference sequence). The CDR3 has 14 amino acids. V was cut by 5 bases and J by 2 bases, with 13 bases left in between.

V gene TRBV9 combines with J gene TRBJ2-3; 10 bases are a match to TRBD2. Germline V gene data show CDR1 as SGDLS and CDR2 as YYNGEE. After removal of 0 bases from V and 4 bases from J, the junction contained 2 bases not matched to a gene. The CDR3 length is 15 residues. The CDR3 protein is CASSVGLAGADTQYF. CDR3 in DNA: TGTGCCAGCAGCGTAGGGCTAGCGGGAGCAGATACGCAGTATTTT. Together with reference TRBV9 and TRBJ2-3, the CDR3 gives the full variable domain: DSGVTQTPKHLITATGQRVTLRCSPRSGDLSVYWYQQSLDQGLQFLIQYYNGEERAKGNILERFSAQQFPDLHSELNLSSLELGDSALYFCASSVGLAGADTQYFGPGTRLTVL.

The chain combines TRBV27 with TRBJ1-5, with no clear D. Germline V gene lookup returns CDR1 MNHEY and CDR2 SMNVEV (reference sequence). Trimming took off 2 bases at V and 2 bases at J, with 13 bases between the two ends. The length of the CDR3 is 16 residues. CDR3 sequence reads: CASSLVVRRGNQPQHF. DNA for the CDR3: TGTGCCAGCAGTTTAGTAGTCCGGCGGGGCAATCAGCCCCAGCATTTT.

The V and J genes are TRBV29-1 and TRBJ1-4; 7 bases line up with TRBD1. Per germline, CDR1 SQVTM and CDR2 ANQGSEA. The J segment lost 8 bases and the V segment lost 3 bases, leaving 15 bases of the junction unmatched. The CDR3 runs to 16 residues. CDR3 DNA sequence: TGCAGCGTTGAGGGTAGGGGGCGCTTGTATGAAGAAAAACTGTTTTTT. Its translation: CSVEGRGRLYEEKLFF. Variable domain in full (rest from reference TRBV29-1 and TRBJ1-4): SAVISQKPSRDICQRGTSLTIQCQVDSQVTMMFWYRQQPGQSLTLIATANQGSEATYESGFVIDKFPISRPNLTFSTLTVSNMSPEDSSIYLCSVEGRGRLYEEKLFFGSGTQLSVL.

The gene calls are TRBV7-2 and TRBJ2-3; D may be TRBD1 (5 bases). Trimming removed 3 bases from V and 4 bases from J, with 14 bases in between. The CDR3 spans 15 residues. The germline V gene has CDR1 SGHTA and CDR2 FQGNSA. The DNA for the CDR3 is TGTGCCAGCAGCTTGGGGCGACATCGCGCAGATACGCAGTATTTT. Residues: CASSLGRHRADTQYF.

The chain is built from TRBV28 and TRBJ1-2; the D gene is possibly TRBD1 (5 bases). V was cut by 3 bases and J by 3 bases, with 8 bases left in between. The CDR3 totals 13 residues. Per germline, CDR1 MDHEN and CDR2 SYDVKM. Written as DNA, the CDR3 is TGTGCCAGCAGTTTTCAGGGATACTATGGCTACACCTTC. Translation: CASSFQGYYGYTF.

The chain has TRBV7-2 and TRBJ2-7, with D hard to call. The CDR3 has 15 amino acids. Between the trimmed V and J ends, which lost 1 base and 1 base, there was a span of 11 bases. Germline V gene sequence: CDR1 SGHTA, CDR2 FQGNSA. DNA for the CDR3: TGTGCCAGCAGCTTAGGGCCCGGGCAATCCTACGAGCAGTACTTC. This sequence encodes CASSLGPGQSYEQYF. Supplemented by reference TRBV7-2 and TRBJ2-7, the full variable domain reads GAGVSQSPSNKVTEKGKDVELRCDPISGHTALYWYRQSLGQGLEFLIYFQGNSAPDKSGLPSDRFSAERTGGSVSTLTIQRTQQEDSAVYLCASSLGPGQSYEQYFGPGTRLTVT.

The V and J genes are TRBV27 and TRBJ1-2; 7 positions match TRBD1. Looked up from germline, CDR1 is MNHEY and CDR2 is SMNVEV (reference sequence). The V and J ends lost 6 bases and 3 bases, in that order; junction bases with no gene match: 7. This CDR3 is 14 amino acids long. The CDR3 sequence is CASRTGLQDYGYTF. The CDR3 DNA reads TGTGCCAGCAGGACAGGGCTTCAGGACTATGGCTACACCTTC.

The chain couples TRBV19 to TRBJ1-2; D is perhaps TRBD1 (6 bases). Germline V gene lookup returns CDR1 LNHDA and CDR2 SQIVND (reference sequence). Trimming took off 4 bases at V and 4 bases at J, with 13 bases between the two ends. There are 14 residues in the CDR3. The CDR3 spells CASSTHRVPYGYTF. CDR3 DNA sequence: TGTGCCAGTAGTACTCACAGGGTCCCCTATGGCTACACCTTC.

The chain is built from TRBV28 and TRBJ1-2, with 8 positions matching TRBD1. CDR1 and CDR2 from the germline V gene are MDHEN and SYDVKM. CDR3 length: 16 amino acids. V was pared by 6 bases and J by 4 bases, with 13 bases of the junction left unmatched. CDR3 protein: CASSTPQKTGVYGYTF. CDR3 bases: TGTGCCAGCAGCACGCCGCAAAAGACAGGGGTCTATGGCTACACCTTC.

CDR3 nucleotide sequence: TGTGCCAGCAGTGAACCAGGGGCGACCTCCTACGAGCAGTACTTC. Encoded protein: CASSEPGATSYEQYF. The rearrangement links TRBV6-1 to TRBJ2-7; D is possibly TRBD1 (6 bases). Germline V lookup: CDR1 MNHNS, CDR2 SASEGT. This CDR3 spans 15 amino acids. V gave up 2 bases and J gave up 0 bases, with 11 bases separating them.

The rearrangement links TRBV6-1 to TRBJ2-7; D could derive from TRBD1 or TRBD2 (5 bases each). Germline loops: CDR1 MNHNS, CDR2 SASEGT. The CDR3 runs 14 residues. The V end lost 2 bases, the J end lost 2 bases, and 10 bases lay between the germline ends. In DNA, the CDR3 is TGTGCCAGCAGTGAAAGAGGGGACGCCTACGAGCAGTACTTC. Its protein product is CASSERGDAYEQYF.

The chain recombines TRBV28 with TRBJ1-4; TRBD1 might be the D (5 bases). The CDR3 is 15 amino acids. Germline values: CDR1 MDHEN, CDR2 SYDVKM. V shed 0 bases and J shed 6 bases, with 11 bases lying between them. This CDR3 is CASSLWGVQDEKLFF. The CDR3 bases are TGTGCCAGCAGTTTATGGGGGGTCCAGGATGAAAAACTGTTTTTT.

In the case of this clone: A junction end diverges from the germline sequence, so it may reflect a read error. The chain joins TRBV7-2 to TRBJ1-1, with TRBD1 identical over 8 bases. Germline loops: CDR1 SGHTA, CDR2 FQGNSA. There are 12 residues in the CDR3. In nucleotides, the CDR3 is TGTGCCAGCAGCTTTGACAGGGGAGAAGTTTTCTTT. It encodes CASSFDRGEVFF.

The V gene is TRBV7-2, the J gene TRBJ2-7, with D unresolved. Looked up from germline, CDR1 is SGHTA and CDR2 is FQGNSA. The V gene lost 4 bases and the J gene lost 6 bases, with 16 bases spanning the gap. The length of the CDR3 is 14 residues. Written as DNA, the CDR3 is TGTGCCAGCAGCTCCACTGGACGGGTGGTCGAGCAGTACTTC. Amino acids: CASSSTGRVVEQYF.

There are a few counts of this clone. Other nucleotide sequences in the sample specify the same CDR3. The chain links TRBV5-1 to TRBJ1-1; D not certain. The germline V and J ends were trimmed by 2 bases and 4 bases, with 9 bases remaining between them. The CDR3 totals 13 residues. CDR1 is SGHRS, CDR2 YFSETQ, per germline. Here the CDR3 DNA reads TGCGCCAGCAGCTTTGGGTCTGGCACTGAAGCTTTCTTT. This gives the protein CASSFGSGTEAFF.

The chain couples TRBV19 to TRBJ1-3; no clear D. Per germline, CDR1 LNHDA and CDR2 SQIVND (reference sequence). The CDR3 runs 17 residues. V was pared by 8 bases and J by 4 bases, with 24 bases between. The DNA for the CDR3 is TGTGCCAGTCATCCTCCGGGAGCCCGCCTGAGAGGAAACACCATATATTTT. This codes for CASHPPGARLRGNTIYF.

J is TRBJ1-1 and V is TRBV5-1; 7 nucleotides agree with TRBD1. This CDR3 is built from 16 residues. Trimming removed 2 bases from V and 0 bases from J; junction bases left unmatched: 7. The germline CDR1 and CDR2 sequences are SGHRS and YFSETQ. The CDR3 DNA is TGCGCCAGCAGCTTAACAACAGGGGCCCTGAACACTGAAGCTTTCTTT. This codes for CASSLTTGALNTEAFF. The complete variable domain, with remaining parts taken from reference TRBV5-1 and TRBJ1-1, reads KAGVTQTPRYLIKTRGQQVTLSCSPISGHRSVSWYQQTPGQGLQFLFEYFSETQRNKGNFPGRFSGRQFSNSRSEMNVSTLELGDSALYLCASSLTTGALNTEAFFGQGTRLTVV.

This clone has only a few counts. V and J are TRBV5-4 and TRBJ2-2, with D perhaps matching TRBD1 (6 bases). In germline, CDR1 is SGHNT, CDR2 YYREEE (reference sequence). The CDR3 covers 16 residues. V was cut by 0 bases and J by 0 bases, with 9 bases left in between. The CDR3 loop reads CASSLEWTANTGELFF. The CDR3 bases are TGTGCCAGCAGCTTGGAATGGACAGCGAACACCGGGGAGCTGTTTTTT.

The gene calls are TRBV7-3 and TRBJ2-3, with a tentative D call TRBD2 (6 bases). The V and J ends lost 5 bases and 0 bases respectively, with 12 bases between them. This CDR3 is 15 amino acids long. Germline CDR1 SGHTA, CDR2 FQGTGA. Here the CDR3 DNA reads TGTGCCAGCAGCCTAGCGCTAACTAGCACAGATACGCAGTATTTT. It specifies CASSLALTSTDTQYF.

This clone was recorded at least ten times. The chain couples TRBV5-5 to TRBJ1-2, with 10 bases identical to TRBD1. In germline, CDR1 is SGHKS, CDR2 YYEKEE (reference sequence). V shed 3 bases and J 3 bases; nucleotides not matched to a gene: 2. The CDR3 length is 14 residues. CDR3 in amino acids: CASSWGTGDYGYTF. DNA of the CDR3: TGTGCCAGCAGCTGGGGGACAGGGGACTATGGCTACACCTTC.

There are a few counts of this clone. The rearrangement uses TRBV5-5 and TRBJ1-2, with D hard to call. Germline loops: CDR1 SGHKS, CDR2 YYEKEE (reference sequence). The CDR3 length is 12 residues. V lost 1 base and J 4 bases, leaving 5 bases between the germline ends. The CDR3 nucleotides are TGTGCCAGCAGCTTGCTGATCTATGGCTACACCTTC. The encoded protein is CASSLLIYGYTF.

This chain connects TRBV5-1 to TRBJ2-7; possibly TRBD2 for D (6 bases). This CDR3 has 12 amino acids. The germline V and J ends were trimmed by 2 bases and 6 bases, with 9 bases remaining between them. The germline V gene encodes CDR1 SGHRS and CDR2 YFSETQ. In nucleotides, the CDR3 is TGCGCCAGCAGCTTCGGGGGTGCCGAGCAGTACTTC. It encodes CASSFGGAEQYF.

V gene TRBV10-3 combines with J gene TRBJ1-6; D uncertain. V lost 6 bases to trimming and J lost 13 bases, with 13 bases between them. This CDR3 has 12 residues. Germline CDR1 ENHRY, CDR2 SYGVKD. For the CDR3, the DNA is TGTGCCATCAGCTCGACCGATGATCCCCTCCACTTT. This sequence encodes CAISSTDDPLHF.